The source of this T cell receptor beta chain is a study of blood T cell repertoires in COVID-19. Study context: From T cells, B-cell-depleted T cells, or PBMCs came the material, which was cDNA or gDNA.

As originally analysed: Researchers report that nucleated cell counts were estimated from reference gene primer amplification. Repertoires were generated with immunoSEQ multiplex PCR, while TCRdb's copy carries only in-frame clones and drops some. From that table come the V and J calls and clone size; the DNA was used to work out D and trimming. Of tens of thousands of clones listed, nearly 90% are singletons. Seattle patients were enrolled during active infection and followed longitudinally. The sequencing sample was made of peripheral blood. The receptor was isolated from a woman aged 60 to 75 with COVID-19, enrolled during active disease.

The CDR3 sequence is CASSTDRLYRTQYF. The CDR3 region has the DNA TGTGCCAGCAGTACGGACAGGCTTTATCGGACCCAGTACTTC. The chain uses TRBV28 and TRBJ2-5; 7 nucleotides align to TRBD1. The CDR3 length is 14 residues. Germline loops: CDR1 MDHEN, CDR2 SYDVKM. V was pared by 5 bases and J by 7 bases, with 10 bases of the junction left unmatched.